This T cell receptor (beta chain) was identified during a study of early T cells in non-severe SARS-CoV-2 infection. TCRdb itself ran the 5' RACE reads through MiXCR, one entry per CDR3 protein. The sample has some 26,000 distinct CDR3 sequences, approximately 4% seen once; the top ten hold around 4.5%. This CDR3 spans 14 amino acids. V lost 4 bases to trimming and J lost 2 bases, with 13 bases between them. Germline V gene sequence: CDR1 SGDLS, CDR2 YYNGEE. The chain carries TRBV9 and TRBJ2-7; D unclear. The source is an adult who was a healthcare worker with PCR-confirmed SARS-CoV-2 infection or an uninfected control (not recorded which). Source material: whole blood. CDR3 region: CASSPSSAPYEQYF. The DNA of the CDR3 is TGTGCCAGCAGCCCCTCTTCCGCTCCCTACGAGCAGTACTTC.